Listed below are T cell receptor beta chains from one sample, sequenced in a study of blood T cells in healthy people across ages. TCRdb passed the 5' RACE reads through MiXCR, listing each CDR3 protein once. The sample lists about 1.7 million distinct CDR3 sequences; roughly 27% were seen once. The sample taken for sequencing was blood. The source is a woman in her twenties or thirties in good health. The CDR3 runs from the conserved cysteine through the conserved F or W. Fields, in order: J gene, CDR3 length, D gene, clone size, V gene, CDR3 protein, CDR3 DNA. D genes are given only for firm matches. Rows may omit the clone size; those that give it use once, few, many or a size class.

J gene: TRBJ2-1; CDR3 length: 18; D gene: TRBD1; clone size: many; V gene: TRBV7-9; CDR3 protein: CASSLSTGARSSYNEQFF; CDR3 DNA: TGTGCCAGCAGCTTATCTACAGGGGCCAGGAGCTCCTACAATGAGCAGTTCTTC
J gene: TRBJ1-1; CDR3 length: 15; D gene: -; clone size: few; V gene: TRBV20-1; CDR3 protein: CSAREGYRVGTEAFF; CDR3 DNA: TGCAGTGCTAGAGAAGGTTACAGGGTGGGGACTGAAGCTTTCTTT
J gene: TRBJ2-2; CDR3 length: 16; D gene: TRBD2; clone size: -; V gene: TRBV28; CDR3 protein: CASSGGLAGITGELFF; CDR3 DNA: TGTGCCAGCAGCGGTGGACTAGCGGGGATCACCGGGGAGCTGTTTTTT
J gene: TRBJ1-1; CDR3 length: 13; D gene: -; clone size: few; V gene: TRBV29-1; CDR3 protein: CSVGHLANTEAFF; CDR3 DNA: TGCAGCGTCGGACACCTTGCGAACACTGAAGCTTTCTTT
J gene: TRBJ1-1; CDR3 length: 15; D gene: -; clone size: -; V gene: TRBV27; CDR3 protein: CAGSLSGSMNTEAFF; CDR3 DNA: TGTGCCGGCAGTTTATCGGGCAGCATGAACACTGAAGCTTTCTTT
J gene: TRBJ2-1; CDR3 length: 12; D gene: -; clone size: many; V gene: TRBV29-1; CDR3 protein: CSVETFSNEQFF; CDR3 DNA: TGCAGCGTTGAAACATTCTCCAATGAGCAGTTCTTC
J gene: TRBJ1-2; CDR3 length: 14; D gene: TRBD1; clone size: many; V gene: TRBV25-1; CDR3 protein: CASSETGQIYGYTF; CDR3 DNA: TGTGCCAGCAGTGAAACGGGACAGATATATGGCTACACCTTC
J gene: TRBJ2-3; CDR3 length: 13; D gene: -; clone size: few; V gene: TRBV24-1; CDR3 protein: CATSDASGDTQYF; CDR3 DNA: TGTGCCACCAGTGATGCAAGTGGAGATACGCAGTATTTT
J gene: TRBJ2-7; CDR3 length: 11; D gene: -; clone size: -; V gene: TRBV2; CDR3 protein: CASRDPYEQYF; CDR3 DNA: TGTGCCAGTCGGGACCCCTACGAGCAGTACTTC
J gene: TRBJ1-2; CDR3 length: 13; D gene: -; clone size: -; V gene: TRBV29-1; CDR3 protein: CSVEEQGSLRCTF; CDR3 DNA: TGCAGCGTTGAAGAACAGGGCTCGCTACGCTGCACCTTC
J gene: TRBJ1-2; CDR3 length: 13; D gene: -; clone size: many; V gene: TRBV5-1; CDR3 protein: CASSSDGNYGYTF; CDR3 DNA: TGCGCCAGCAGCTCTGACGGCAACTATGGCTACACCTTC
J gene: TRBJ2-7; CDR3 length: 14; D gene: -; clone size: many; V gene: TRBV4-2; CDR3 protein: CASSQVLRGYEQYF; CDR3 DNA: TGTGCCAGCAGCCAAGTTCTCAGGGGTTACGAGCAGTACTTC
J gene: TRBJ1-5; CDR3 length: 13; D gene: -; clone size: few; V gene: TRBV3-1; CDR3 protein: CASSQVWVQPQHF; CDR3 DNA: TGTGCCAGCAGCCAAGTATGGGTTCAGCCCCAGCATTTT
J gene: TRBJ1-2; CDR3 length: 15; D gene: TRBD1; clone size: -; V gene: TRBV5-1; CDR3 protein: CASSLGLGGGDGYTF; CDR3 DNA: TGCGCCAGCAGCTTAGGTTTAGGGGGCGGCGATGGCTACACCTTC
J gene: TRBJ2-1; CDR3 length: 16; D gene: TRBD2; clone size: few; V gene: TRBV10-3; CDR3 protein: CAISESKREPYDEQFF; CDR3 DNA: TGTGCCATCAGTGAGTCGAAGCGGGAGCCCTACGATGAGCAGTTCTTC
J gene: TRBJ2-3; CDR3 length: 16; D gene: TRBD1; clone size: few; V gene: TRBV5-6; CDR3 protein: CASSSTGQGFTDTQYF; CDR3 DNA: TGTGCCAGCAGCTCGACGGGACAGGGATTCACAGATACGCAGTATTTT
J gene: TRBJ2-3; CDR3 length: 15; D gene: TRBD2; clone size: -; V gene: TRBV5-1; CDR3 protein: CASSGRGRAGDTQYF; CDR3 DNA: TGCGCCAGCAGCGGGAGGGGACGAGCGGGGGATACGCAGTATTTT
J gene: TRBJ2-3; CDR3 length: 11; D gene: -; clone size: few; V gene: TRBV12-3/TRBV12-4; CDR3 protein: CASRSRDTQYF; CDR3 DNA: TGTGCCAGCAGGTCAAGGGATACGCAGTATTTT
J gene: TRBJ2-5; CDR3 length: 14; D gene: -; clone size: -; V gene: TRBV4-2; CDR3 protein: CASSQDDARPAQYF; CDR3 DNA: TGTGCCAGCAGCCAAGATGATGCGCGTCCGGCCCAGTACTTC
J gene: TRBJ1-1; CDR3 length: 13; D gene: TRBD1; clone size: -; V gene: TRBV5-6; CDR3 protein: CASFGTGDLGAFF; CDR3 DNA: TGTGCCAGCTTCGGGACAGGAGACCTAGGAGCTTTCTTT
J gene: TRBJ2-5; CDR3 length: 15; D gene: -; clone size: -; V gene: TRBV7-3; CDR3 protein: CASSSTTSPGETQYF; CDR3 DNA: TGTGCCAGCAGCTCCACCACCTCTCCGGGGGAGACCCAGTACTTC
J gene: TRBJ1-2; CDR3 length: 16; D gene: TRBD1; clone size: once; V gene: TRBV9; CDR3 protein: CASSTRSGQGGYGYTF; CDR3 DNA: TGTGCCAGCAGTACCCGCTCGGGACAGGGTGGCTATGGCTACACCTTC
J gene: TRBJ2-7; CDR3 length: 16; D gene: TRBD2; clone size: many; V gene: TRBV7-8; CDR3 protein: CASSLGAGGRAYEQYF; CDR3 DNA: TGTGCCAGCAGCTTAGGGGCGGGAGGCAGGGCCTACGAGCAGTACTTC
J gene: TRBJ1-3; CDR3 length: 17; D gene: -; clone size: -; V gene: TRBV19; CDR3 protein: CASSGPSGASSGNTIYF; CDR3 DNA: TGTGCCAGTAGTGGTCCGTCGGGGGCCAGCTCTGGAAACACCATATATTTT
J gene: TRBJ2-7; CDR3 length: 15; D gene: -; clone size: -; V gene: TRBV24-1; CDR3 protein: CATSDPRGPTYEQYF; CDR3 DNA: TGTGCCACCAGTGATCCCCGAGGTCCCACCTACGAGCAGTACTTC
J gene: TRBJ1-5; CDR3 length: 15; D gene: -; clone size: few; V gene: TRBV12-3/TRBV12-4; CDR3 protein: CASSPLGRSNQPQHF; CDR3 DNA: TGTGCCAGCAGCCCCCTGGGCCGTAGCAATCAGCCCCAGCATTTT
J gene: TRBJ2-7; CDR3 length: 14; D gene: TRBD2; clone size: -; V gene: TRBV7-2; CDR3 protein: CASRPLAGGDEQYF; CDR3 DNA: TGTGCCAGCAGGCCTCTAGCGGGAGGAGACGAGCAGTACTTC
J gene: TRBJ2-2; CDR3 length: 13; D gene: -; clone size: -; V gene: TRBV3-1; CDR3 protein: CASTRGRTGELFF; CDR3 DNA: TGTGCCAGCACCCGCGGGCGCACCGGGGAGCTGTTTTTT
J gene: TRBJ2-2; CDR3 length: 18; D gene: TRBD2; clone size: -; V gene: TRBV11-2; CDR3 protein: CASSLDLAGFRGAGELFF; CDR3 DNA: TGTGCCAGCAGCTTAGATCTAGCGGGATTTCGAGGGGCCGGGGAGCTGTTTTTT
J gene: TRBJ1-1; CDR3 length: 13; D gene: -; clone size: once; V gene: TRBV6-5; CDR3 protein: CASKSTGTQWAFF; CDR3 DNA: TGTGCCAGCAAGAGTACAGGGACTCAGTGGGCTTTCTTT
J gene: TRBJ2-7; CDR3 length: 17; D gene: -; clone size: -; V gene: TRBV5-1; CDR3 protein: CASSSPRASGNPYEQYF; CDR3 DNA: TGCGCCAGCAGCTCACCGAGGGCGTCCGGGAATCCCTACGAGCAGTACTTC
J gene: TRBJ1-5; CDR3 length: 17; D gene: -; clone size: -; V gene: TRBV12-3/TRBV12-4; CDR3 protein: CANSLGRGKYSNQPQHF; CDR3 DNA: TGTGCCAACAGTTTGGGCAGGGGTAAATATAGCAATCAGCCCCAGCATTTT
J gene: TRBJ1-2; CDR3 length: 13; D gene: TRBD1; clone size: many; V gene: TRBV20-1; CDR3 protein: CSAGGDRGTGYTF; CDR3 DNA: TGCAGTGCCGGAGGAGACAGGGGGACTGGCTACACCTTC
J gene: TRBJ2-7; CDR3 length: 15; D gene: TRBD1; clone size: many; V gene: TRBV5-1; CDR3 protein: CASSFDQGDRYEQYF; CDR3 DNA: TGCGCCAGCAGCTTTGATCAGGGGGATCGCTACGAGCAGTACTTC
J gene: TRBJ1-4; CDR3 length: 16; D gene: -; clone size: -; V gene: TRBV10-3; CDR3 protein: CAISDEEGATNEKLFF; CDR3 DNA: TGTGCCATCAGTGACGAGGAGGGGGCAACTAATGAAAAACTGTTTTTT
J gene: TRBJ2-7; CDR3 length: 13; D gene: TRBD1; clone size: few; V gene: TRBV2; CDR3 protein: CASTRDSPSEQYF; CDR3 DNA: TGTGCCAGCACCCGGGACAGCCCTTCCGAGCAGTACTTC
J gene: TRBJ2-5; CDR3 length: 13; D gene: -; clone size: many; V gene: TRBV9; CDR3 protein: CASSAPREETQYF; CDR3 DNA: TGTGCCAGCAGCGCCCCCAGAGAAGAGACCCAGTACTTC
J gene: TRBJ1-1; CDR3 length: 14; D gene: -; clone size: few; V gene: TRBV12-3/TRBV12-4; CDR3 protein: CASSRSGGGTEAFF; CDR3 DNA: TGTGCCAGCAGTCGCAGCGGGGGCGGAACTGAAGCTTTCTTT
J gene: TRBJ2-5; CDR3 length: 14; D gene: TRBD2; clone size: -; V gene: TRBV15; CDR3 protein: CATSVGLAEETQYF; CDR3 DNA: TGTGCCACCAGCGTCGGGCTAGCGGAAGAGACCCAGTACTTC
J gene: TRBJ1-3; CDR3 length: 15; D gene: -; clone size: -; V gene: TRBV12-3/TRBV12-4; CDR3 protein: CASSFEGNSGNTIYF; CDR3 DNA: TGTGCCAGCAGTTTTGAGGGGAACTCTGGAAACACCATATATTTT
J gene: TRBJ2-3; CDR3 length: 19; D gene: TRBD2; clone size: -; V gene: TRBV5-1; CDR3 protein: CASSLAGTSGGRSTDTQYF; CDR3 DNA: TGCGCCAGCAGCTTGGCCGGGACTAGCGGGGGGCGGAGCACAGATACGCAGTATTTT
J gene: TRBJ2-2; CDR3 length: 13; D gene: -; clone size: -; V gene: TRBV5-1; CDR3 protein: CASMEGSHGELFF; CDR3 DNA: TGCGCCAGCATGGAGGGATCGCACGGGGAGCTGTTTTTT
J gene: TRBJ2-7; CDR3 length: 11; D gene: TRBD1; clone size: few; V gene: TRBV6-2/TRBV6-3; CDR3 protein: CASTRGSEQYF; CDR3 DNA: TGTGCCAGCACCAGGGGGTCTGAGCAGTACTTC
J gene: TRBJ1-1; CDR3 length: 13; D gene: -; clone size: few; V gene: TRBV3-1; CDR3 protein: CASSQDRGARAFF; CDR3 DNA: TGTGCCAGCAGCCAAGATCGGGGGGCGCGAGCTTTCTTT
J gene: TRBJ1-5; CDR3 length: 15; D gene: TRBD1; clone size: few; V gene: TRBV5-1; CDR3 protein: CASSSDGTDDQPQHF; CDR3 DNA: TGCGCCAGCAGCTCCGACGGGACAGATGATCAGCCCCAGCATTTT
J gene: TRBJ1-6; CDR3 length: 13; D gene: -; clone size: -; V gene: TRBV30; CDR3 protein: CAWSAEGNSPLHF; CDR3 DNA: TGTGCCTGGAGTGCAGAAGGGAATTCACCCCTCCACTTT
J gene: TRBJ1-2; CDR3 length: 13; D gene: TRBD1; clone size: many; V gene: TRBV20-1; CDR3 protein: CSALPGQGNGYTF; CDR3 DNA: TGCAGTGCTCTCCCGGGACAGGGGAATGGCTACACCTTC
J gene: TRBJ2-2; CDR3 length: 16; D gene: -; clone size: -; V gene: TRBV6-6; CDR3 protein: CASTEELVFDAGELFF; CDR3 DNA: TGTGCCAGCACCGAGGAGCTAGTTTTTGACGCCGGGGAGCTGTTTTTT
J gene: TRBJ1-2; CDR3 length: 16; D gene: TRBD1; clone size: few; V gene: TRBV6-1; CDR3 protein: CASSPITGTGSYGYTF; CDR3 DNA: TGTGCCAGCAGTCCAATTACCGGGACAGGGAGCTATGGCTACACCTTC
J gene: TRBJ1-5; CDR3 length: 15; D gene: -; clone size: few; V gene: TRBV20-1; CDR3 protein: CSARAGLYSNQPQHF; CDR3 DNA: TGCAGTGCTAGGGCAGGCCTCTATAGCAATCAGCCCCAGCATTTT
J gene: TRBJ2-1; CDR3 length: 17; D gene: TRBD2; clone size: few; V gene: TRBV5-1; CDR3 protein: CASSLGLAGVSYNEQFF; CDR3 DNA: TGCGCCAGCAGCCTCGGACTAGCGGGAGTTAGTTACAATGAGCAGTTCTTC
J gene: TRBJ2-7; CDR3 length: 13; D gene: -; clone size: -; V gene: TRBV20-1; CDR3 protein: CSAVGRGIHEQYF; CDR3 DNA: TGCAGTGCTGTAGGCAGGGGTATCCACGAGCAGTACTTC